This TCR beta chain appears in the sequencing data of a study of shared clonotypes between healthy human individuals. All donors were Caucasian adults living in Nashville, Tennessee. For genomic DNA, unsorted samples relied on approximately 81 million PBMCs. V was clipped by 4 bases and J by 1 base, with 11 bases between them. This CDR3 is 14 amino acids long. The germline gives CDR1 SGHKS, CDR2 YYEKEE (reference sequence). The authors ran unsorted PBMC replicate PCRs on 300 ng DNA, approximately 30,000 T cell genomes. Measured with immunoSEQ multiplex PCR; TCRdb has only the in-frame clones, and not every one. The table shows about 490,000 clones, with roughly 80% occurring only once.

This sequence was found in a woman aged 40 to 50 in good health. Some clones in this sample may be carry-over from other donors' samples. Input material: PBMCs. The chain uses TRBV5-5 and TRBJ1-1; no reliable D call. The CDR3: CASSRGGSNTEAFF. DNA of the CDR3: TGTGCCAGCAGCCGGGGAGGATCGAACACTGAAGCTTTCTTT.